Listed below are T cell receptor beta chains from one sample, sequenced in a study of cytomegalovirus exposure and HLA in healthy donors. Sequenced by immunoSEQ multiplex PCR; TCRdb stores in-frame clones only, minus some. The table has about 120,000 clones, about 72% seen once. Sequenced: PBMCs. The source of these receptors is a man between 50 and 59 years old in good health and CMV-seropositive. Each CDR3 is given with its conserved first and last residue. Each record gives: J gene, D gene, V gene, clone size, CDR3 protein, CDR3 DNA. The D gene is left open where the match is weak. The size of a clone is reported for some rows only, either as once, few or many, or as a class for expanded clones.

j_call: TRBJ1-5; d_call: .; v_call: TRBV19; clone_size: once; cdr3_aa: CASRGREGNQPQHF; cdr3_nt: TGTGCCAGTCGGGGAAGAGAGGGCAATCAGCCCCAGCATTTT
j_call: TRBJ1-1; d_call: .; v_call: TRBV4-1; clone_size: .; cdr3_aa: CASSRAGALLKNTEAFF; cdr3_nt: TGCGCCAGCAGCCGAGCAGGGGCCCTACTAAAGAACACTGAAGCTTTCTTT
j_call: TRBJ1-1; d_call: .; v_call: TRBV11-3; clone_size: .; cdr3_aa: CASSFGGNTEAFF; cdr3_nt: TGTGCCAGCAGCTTCGGCGGGAACACTGAAGCTTTCTTT
j_call: TRBJ2-3; d_call: .; v_call: TRBV5-1; clone_size: .; cdr3_aa: CASSRTIGGGFTDTQYF; cdr3_nt: TGCGCCAGCAGCCGGACCATCGGCGGGGGCTTTACAGATACGCAGTATTTT
j_call: TRBJ2-3; d_call: TRBD2; v_call: TRBV6-1; clone_size: .; cdr3_aa: CASSEAGGRDTQYF; cdr3_nt: TGTGCCAGCAGTGAAGCGGGAGGGCGAGATACGCAGTATTTT
j_call: TRBJ2-7; d_call: TRBD2; v_call: TRBV12-5; clone_size: .; cdr3_aa: CASGSPRVLAGAGEQYF; cdr3_nt: TGTGCTAGTGGTTCGCCCCGTGTCCTAGCGGGAGCGGGGGAGCAGTACTTC
j_call: TRBJ1-6; d_call: .; v_call: TRBV7-9; clone_size: .; cdr3_aa: CASSFIGLQGLGNSPLHF; cdr3_nt: TGTGCCAGCAGCTTTATTGGGTTACAGGGCCTAGGTAATTCACCCCTCCACTTT
j_call: TRBJ2-3; d_call: .; v_call: TRBV5-6; clone_size: .; cdr3_aa: CASSSAPGDTQYF; cdr3_nt: TGTGCCAGCAGCTCCGCTCCGGGGGATACGCAGTATTTT
j_call: TRBJ1-6; d_call: .; v_call: TRBV27; clone_size: once; cdr3_aa: CATKEGNSPLHF; cdr3_nt: TGTGCCACCAAGGAGGGTAATTCACCCCTCCACTTT
j_call: TRBJ2-2; d_call: TRBD2; v_call: TRBV5-4; clone_size: .; cdr3_aa: CASSPRAGGGTGELFF; cdr3_nt: TGTGCCAGCAGCCCCCGGGCGGGGGGAGGGACCGGGGAGCTGTTTTTT